A selection of T cell receptor beta chains follows, all from one sample in a study of T-cell memory formation after mild COVID-19. MiXCR, applied by TCRdb to the 5' RACE reads, yields one record per CDR3 protein. The profile shows roughly 500,000 distinct CDR3 sequences, around 20% of them singletons. Specimen: PBMCs or a T cell subset sorted from them (not recorded which). All receptors come from an adult woman who had mild COVID-19 (a few samples of this study predate the infection). Cell type and time point are not known. Each CDR3 is given with its conserved first and last residue. Only some rows state a clone size, as once, few, many or a class for expanded clones.

clone_size	v_call	cdr3_length	j_call	cdr3_aa
NA	TRBV6-5	15	TRBJ2-3	CASSSIVMTTDTQYF
few	TRBV6-1	16	TRBJ2-3	CASSENLAGGPDTQYF
many	TRBV6-1	12	TRBJ2-7	CASSGGSYEQYF
few	TRBV9	14	TRBJ1-1	CASSVVQSSSRAFF
few	TRBV7-9	14	TRBJ2-7	CASSRPDRAYEQYF
few	TRBV19	15	TRBJ1-2	CASTVTGRGNYGYTF
NA	TRBV15	15	TRBJ2-3	CATSRERIPADTQYF
few	TRBV3-1	16	TRBJ2-3	CASSQRQGKGRDTQYF
NA	TRBV7-8	15	TRBJ2-1	CASSLAWTGAIEQFF
few	TRBV20-1	13	TRBJ1-2	CSARAGSSYGYTF
few	TRBV7-7	14	TRBJ2-1	CASSLAAVGNEQFF
few	TRBV6-1	14	TRBJ1-5	CASSEGTVNQPQHF
NA	TRBV5-5	17	TRBJ1-2	CASSLAVSGVANYGYTF
NA	TRBV7-9	15	TRBJ1-6	CASRPGQGAYSPLHF
NA	TRBV27	18	TRBJ1-1	CASSLSKGPPVVNTEAFF
NA	TRBV29-1	14	TRBJ2-6	CSVAGGAGANVLTF
few	TRBV7-2	14	TRBJ2-6	CASSLGQGPNVLTF
NA	TRBV11-3	15	TRBJ2-1	CASSIWLAGGNEQFF
many	TRBV25-1	15	TRBJ2-5	CASSLYGLSQETQYF
NA	TRBV7-9	16	TRBJ2-1	CASSLSSSGGLDEQFF
few	TRBV29-1	16	TRBJ2-7	CSVSGTGDSPSYEQYF
few	TRBV15	16	TRBJ2-1	CATSPPYGGSYNEQFF
NA	TRBV12-3/TRBV12-4	15	TRBJ2-7	CASSLVAGVLGEQYF
NA	TRBV18	15	TRBJ1-2	CASSPRTGKNYGYTF
NA	TRBV2	13	TRBJ2-1	CASLAGGYNEQFF
few	TRBV4-1	13	TRBJ1-6	CASSPEPDSPLHF
once	TRBV27	13	TRBJ1-6	CASKGRGRTPLHF
NA	TRBV5-1	16	TRBJ2-3	CASSLGLAKGTDTQYF
NA	TRBV6-5	14	TRBJ1-1	CASSYGVSNTEAFF
few	TRBV24-1	14	TRBJ2-7	CATSGDRGSYEQYF
few	TRBV4-3	15	TRBJ2-7	CASSPDEAATYEQYF
NA	TRBV4-1	15	TRBJ1-2	CASSQGAGGDYGYTF
NA	TRBV30	11	TRBJ2-3	CAWSVGDTQYF
NA	TRBV23-1	16	TRBJ1-5	CASSRRGRRHNQPQHF
few	TRBV6-2/TRBV6-3	15	TRBJ2-5	CASSRPLGARETQYF
few	TRBV12-3/TRBV12-4	14	TRBJ1-2	CASSLRSGVHGYTF
NA	TRBV4-1	19	TRBJ1-1	CASSQDAIGRGRLDTEAFF
NA	TRBV4-3	17	TRBJ2-7	CASSRGAGGRPTYEQYF
few	TRBV11-1	17	TRBJ2-7	CASSLARDRGKSYEQYF
few	TRBV5-1	14	TRBJ1-4	CASSLESGREKLFF
NA	TRBV18	15	TRBJ1-1	CASSLGQESNTEAFF
NA	TRBV20-1	15	TRBJ1-6	CSARIPGQGRSPLHF
NA	TRBV2	12	TRBJ2-7	CASRRQGDEQYF
NA	TRBV24-1	15	TRBJ2-1	CATSDKGGLFDEQFF
NA	TRBV7-9	15	TRBJ2-7	CASSHQRGAPGEQYF
few	TRBV30	13	TRBJ2-1	CAWDLGYYNEQFF
NA	TRBV5-5	15	TRBJ2-7	CASSLEGTFSYEQYF
few	TRBV15	13	TRBJ1-1	CATSRDIGAGAFF
few	TRBV9	13	TRBJ1-6	CASSVDRETSPHF
NA	TRBV29-1	12	TRBJ1-2	CSVDIQSYGYTF
NA	TRBV7-6	14	TRBJ2-2	CASSLRQGNGELFF
few	TRBV7-2	18	TRBJ2-5	CASSSPGLAGGGGETQYF
few	TRBV12-3/TRBV12-4	17	TRBJ2-7	CASSSPDLAGAPEEQYF
NA	TRBV12-3/TRBV12-4	14	TRBJ1-2	CASSEEGRSYGYTF